The clone carrying this TCR beta chain was seen ten or more times. The antigen is undetermined. Germline V gene data show CDR1 as SGHRS and CDR2 as YFSETQ. Trimming at V came to 5 bases and at J to 4 bases, leaving 11 bases not matched to a gene. The CDR3 spans 16 residues. The authors prepared the TCRbeta library with unique molecular identifiers. TCRdb re-analysed the PCR reads in MiXCR, keeping a single row per CDR3 protein. This sample has around 180,000 distinct CDR3 sequences; 8.5% to 14% occur once, and the top ten carry roughly an eighth. The sample is drawn from a study of T-cell reconstitution after alpha-beta-depleted transplantation in children. Study-level findings and limits: There were some patients whose high TCRbeta diversity at day 60 came from surviving recipient T cells and thymic progenitors. It was newly produced T cells that mostly accounted for T-cell counts and diversity one year after transplant. Reportedly, roughly two months post-transplant, alpha-beta T cells arose from several hundred expanded graft clones.

The sequence was collected from a boy aged 2 to 10 with acute myeloid leukemia, due to receive a stem cell transplant. Here the sequenced sample was PBMCs, taken before TCRalphabeta/CD19-depleted stem cell transplant. The V and J genes are TRBV5-1 and TRBJ2-1; TRBD2 matches 8 bases. The CDR3 nucleotides read TGCGCCAGCAGACTTTCGGGCGGGGGGCTTTACAATGAGCAGTTCTTC. Encoded protein: CASRLSGGGLYNEQFF.